Below, 21 T cell receptor beta chains from the same sample are listed, as sequenced in a study of cytomegalovirus exposure and HLA in healthy donors. Libraries were prepared by immunoSEQ multiplex PCR; TCRdb keeps only in-frame clonotypes and omits some of them. The table records about 63,000 clones, about 95% of them present only once. Specimen: PBMCs. The receptors come from a woman aged 18-35 years in good health and CMV-seropositive.

The chain couples TRBV6-5 to TRBJ1-3; D ambiguous. Germline CDR1 is MNHEY and CDR2 is SVGAGI. V lost 8 bases and J lost 4, with 18 bases in between. The length of the CDR3 is 15 residues. The CDR3 region is CASGGGQMSGNTIYF. The CDR3, as DNA: TGTGCCAGCGGCGGAGGGCAAATGTCCGGAAACACCATATATTTT.

The chain couples TRBV28 to TRBJ1-4; D not certain. Looked up from germline, CDR1 is MDHEN and CDR2 is SYDVKM. The CDR3 is made up of 15 amino acids. The germline V and J ends were trimmed by 3 bases and 0 bases, with 8 bases remaining between them. The CDR3 protein is CASSFRQATNEKLFF. In DNA, the CDR3 is TGTGCCAGCAGTTTCCGACAAGCAACTAATGAAAAACTGTTTTTT. Full variable domain (remainder filled in from reference TRBV28 and TRBJ1-4): DVKVTQSSRYLVKRTGEKVFLECVQDMDHENMFWYRQDPGLGLRLIYFSYDVKMKEKGDIPEGYSVSREKKERFSLILESASTNQTSMYLCASSFRQATNEKLFFGSGTQLSVL.

The chain has TRBV5-1 and TRBJ2-7; tentative D call: TRBD2 (5 bases). The ends were cut back, 2 bases at V and 2 bases at J, with 11 bases in the middle. CDR1 and CDR2 from the germline V gene are SGHRS and YFSETQ. The CDR3 contains 14 residues. The CDR3 region has the DNA TGCGCCAGCAGCTTAGCCCCGCGGGCCTACGAGCAGTACTTC. Protein product: CASSLAPRAYEQYF.

CDR3 sequence reads: CASSPNTLGQVHEQYF. Here the CDR3 DNA reads TGCGCCAGCAGCCCGAATACGTTGGGACAGGTCCACGAGCAGTACTTC. The V call is TRBV5-1, the J call TRBJ2-7; 8 nucleotides align to TRBD1. The CDR3 length is 16 residues. The germline gives CDR1 SGHRS, CDR2 YFSETQ. The ends lost 4 bases at V and 5 bases at J; junction bases unmatched: 14. Using reference TRBV5-1 and TRBJ2-7 for the parts outside the CDR3, the full variable domain is KAGVTQTPRYLIKTRGQQVTLSCSPISGHRSVSWYQQTPGQGLQFLFEYFSETQRNKGNFPGRFSGRQFSNSRSEMNVSTLELGDSALYLCASSPNTLGQVHEQYFGPGTRLTVT.

The rearrangement uses TRBV2 and TRBJ1-2, with 7 bases fitting TRBD1. The trim removed 6 bases at V and 4 bases at J, leaving 11 bases unmatched. CDR1 and CDR2 from the germline V gene are SNHLY and FYNNEI. The CDR3 has 15 residues. This chain's CDR3 is CASRAETGTAYGYTF. CDR3 DNA: TGTGCCAGCAGAGCAGAGACCGGGACAGCCTATGGCTACACCTTC. The full variable domain, completed using reference TRBV2 and TRBJ1-2, is EPEVTQTPSHQVTQMGQEVILRCVPISNHLYFYWYRQILGQKVEFLVSFYNNEISEKSEIFDDQFSVERPDGSNFTLKIRSTKLEDSAMYFCASRAETGTAYGYTFGSGTRLTVV.

The chain recombines TRBV29-1 with TRBJ1-2; 7 bases fit TRBD1. In germline, CDR1 is SQVTM, CDR2 ANQGSEA. The CDR3 is 13 residues long. The junction had 5 bases not matched to a gene; V was cut back by 7 bases and J by 0 bases. CDR3 region: CSALTGANYGYTF. In DNA, the CDR3 is TGCAGCGCCCTAACAGGGGCTAACTATGGCTACACCTTC.

The V call is TRBV28, the J call TRBJ1-2; the match to TRBD1 covers 9 bases. Trimming took 3 bases from V and 5 from J; bases not matched to a gene: 4. The germline CDR1 and CDR2 sequences are MDHEN and SYDVKM. The CDR3 has 14 residues. The CDR3 DNA sequence: TGTGCCAGCAGTTTTGGGACAGGGAGATATGGCTACACCTTC. Residues: CASSFGTGRYGYTF.

This sequence joins TRBV7-9 and TRBJ1-1, with D maybe TRBD1 (5 bases). The V gene's germline CDR1 is SEHNR and CDR2 FQNEAQ (reference sequence). Trimming left V 2 bases short and J 0 bases short, with 16 bases between. The CDR3 loop spans 17 amino acids. The CDR3 protein is CASSLTSGDGMNTEAFF. The CDR3 DNA sequence: TGTGCCAGCAGCTTAACGTCGGGGGATGGGATGAACACTGAAGCTTTCTTT.

This clone was observed once. V gene TRBV7-2 combines with J gene TRBJ2-7; 8 nucleotides match TRBD1. V trimming: 4 bases; J trimming: 4 bases; junction bases outside the gene matches: 6. This CDR3 is 14 amino acids long. CDR1 is SGHTA and CDR2 is FQGNSA in the germline V gene. CDR3 coding DNA: TGTGCCAGCAGCTCAGGGGGCGATTGGTACGAGCAGTACTTC. Protein product: CASSSGGDWYEQYF.

The chain combines TRBV5-4 with TRBJ1-4; 7 bases are shared with TRBD1. The CDR3 consists of 14 residues. The V gene end was trimmed by 2 bases and the J gene end by 8 bases; junction bases not matched to a gene: 6. From germline, CDR1 is SGHNT and CDR2 YYREEE (reference sequence). The CDR3 nucleotides are TGTGCCAGCAGCTTAGACAGGGTAGACGAAAAACTGTTTTTT. Protein: CASSLDRVDEKLFF. Full variable domain (remainder filled in from reference TRBV5-4 and TRBJ1-4): ETGVTQSPTHLIKTRGQQVTLRCSSQSGHNTVSWYQQALGQGPQFIFQYYREEENGRGNFPPRFSGLQFPNYSSELNVNALELDDSALYLCASSLDRVDEKLFFGSGTQLSVL.

The chain couples TRBV19 to TRBJ1-2; 8 nucleotides agree with TRBD1. V was clipped by 5 bases and J by 5 bases; unmatched bases: 7. CDR1 LNHDA and CDR2 SQIVND come from the germline V gene (reference sequence). The CDR3 contains 14 residues. In nucleotides, the CDR3 is TGTGCCAGTAGTCTCGGGACAGGTCGGTATGGCTACACCTTC. Translated: CASSLGTGRYGYTF. The full variable domain, rest sourced from reference TRBV19 and TRBJ1-2, is DGGITQSPKYLFRKEGQNVTLSCEQNLNHDAMYWYRQDPGQGLRLIYYSQIVNDFQKGDIAEGYSVSREKKESFPLTVTSAQKNPTAFYLCASSLGTGRYGYTFGSGTRLTVV.

The chain couples TRBV4-1 to TRBJ1-3; TRBD1 aligns across 11 bases. The CDR3 is made up of 20 amino acids. The trim removed 4 bases at V and 0 bases at J, leaving 14 bases unmatched. Per germline, CDR1 MGHRA and CDR2 YSYEKL. The CDR3 loop reads CASSRATDRGLLYSGNTIYF. The CDR3 nucleotides read TGCGCCAGCAGCCGGGCCACGGACAGGGGGCTTCTGTACTCTGGAAACACCATATATTTT.

The J gene is TRBJ2-1, the V gene TRBV6-6, with 7 bases lining up with TRBD2. This CDR3 has 15 amino acids. V was pared by 5 bases and J by 10 bases, with 14 bases of the junction left unmatched. CDR1 is MNHNY, CDR2 SVGAGI, per germline (reference sequence). CDR3 in amino acids: CASSADMAGVGEQFF. CDR3 nucleotides: TGTGCCAGCAGTGCCGATATGGCGGGAGTAGGGGAGCAGTTCTTC.

This chain connects TRBV14 to TRBJ2-2; TRBD2 agrees at 12 bases. The germline CDR1 and CDR2 sequences are SGHDN and FVKESK. CDR3 length: 15 amino acids. V was clipped by 2 bases and J by 6 bases; unmatched bases: 1. This chain's CDR3 is CASSQRTSGAGELFF. In DNA, the CDR3 is TGTGCCAGCAGCCAACGGACTAGCGGGGCCGGGGAGCTGTTTTTT.

The chain joins TRBV7-9 to TRBJ1-1; tentative D call: TRBD1 (5 bases). The germline CDR1 and CDR2 sequences are SEHNR and FQNEAQ (reference sequence). The CDR3 is made up of 15 amino acids. V was trimmed by 1 base and J by 2 bases, leaving 11 bases between them. CDR3 DNA: TGTGCCAGCAGCTTAGACGGGGGTAGTAACACTGAAGCTTTCTTT. Amino acids: CASSLDGGSNTEAFF.

This rearrangement joins TRBV7-2 to TRBJ2-7, with a weak D call TRBD1 (5 bases). From germline, CDR1 is SGHTA and CDR2 FQGNSA. Trimming removed 0 bases from V and 5 bases from J, with 14 bases in between. The CDR3 has 15 residues. The CDR3 nucleotides are TGTGCCAGCAGCTTAGCTGCAGGGATTATGAACGAGCAGTACTTC. Translated: CASSLAAGIMNEQYF.

This chain connects TRBV30 to TRBJ1-2; TRBD1 aligns across 7 bases. This CDR3 spans 14 amino acids. CDR1 GTSNPN and CDR2 SVGIG come from the germline V gene (reference sequence). V lost 3 bases, J lost 8 bases, and 12 bases stayed unmatched. The CDR3 DNA is TGTGCCTGGAGAGGGGACAGCCGCGCGAGAGGCTACACCTTC. This translates into CAWRGDSRARGYTF.

The rearrangement joins TRBV19 to TRBJ2-5; D is unresolved. Germline loops: CDR1 LNHDA, CDR2 SQIVND (reference sequence). The CDR3 consists of 14 residues. Deletions cut 7 bases from V and 1 base from J, with 13 bases between. The CDR3 here is CASNPSAAQETQYF. CDR3 bases: TGTGCCAGTAACCCCTCGGCGGCCCAAGAGACCCAGTACTTC.

J is TRBJ1-1 and V is TRBV5-1, with 8 bases identical to TRBD1. The length of the CDR3 is 16 residues. Germline trimming cut 0 bases from V and 2 bases from J; bases unmatched to any gene: 6. Germline V gene lookup returns CDR1 SGHRS and CDR2 YFSETQ. The CDR3: CASSLGLTGGNTEAFF. For the CDR3, the DNA is TGCGCCAGCAGCTTGGGGCTCACAGGGGGTAACACTGAAGCTTTCTTT.

The chain carries TRBV5-1 and TRBJ1-1, with D tentatively TRBD1 (5 bases). Trimming took off 7 bases at V and 1 base at J, with 11 bases between the two ends. The CDR3 consists of 13 residues. Germline V gene lookup returns CDR1 SGHRS and CDR2 YFSETQ. CDR3 residues: CASGLRENTEAFF. CDR3 DNA: TGCGCCAGCGGGCTCAGGGAGAACACTGAAGCTTTCTTT.

This chain links TRBV6-6 with TRBJ1-5; no reliable D call. V dropped 6 bases and J dropped 5 bases, with 8 bases sitting between them. The CDR3 contains 12 residues. The V gene's germline CDR1 is MNHNY and CDR2 SVGAGI (reference sequence). This chain's CDR3 is CASSGEDQPQHF. CDR3 DNA sequence: TGTGCCAGCAGCGGAGAGGATCAGCCCCAGCATTTT.